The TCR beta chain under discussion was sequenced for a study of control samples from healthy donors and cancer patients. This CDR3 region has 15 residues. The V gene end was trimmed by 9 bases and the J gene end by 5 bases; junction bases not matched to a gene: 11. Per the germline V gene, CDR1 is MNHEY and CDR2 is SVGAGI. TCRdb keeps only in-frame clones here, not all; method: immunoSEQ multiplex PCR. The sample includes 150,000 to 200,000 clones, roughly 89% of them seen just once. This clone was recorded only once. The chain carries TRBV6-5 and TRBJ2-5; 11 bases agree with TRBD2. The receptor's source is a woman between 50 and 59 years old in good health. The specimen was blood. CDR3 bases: TGTGCCAGAATTAGCGGGAGGGCCGGCACCGAGACCCAGTACTTC. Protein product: CARISGRAGTETQYF.